This TCR beta chain was obtained from a study of blood T cell repertoires in COVID-19. About the research overall: Both acute and convalescent COVID-19 samples were obtained from the United States, Italy and Spain. Nucleic acid was either cDNA or gDNA, and it came from T cells, B-cell-depleted T cells, or PBMCs.

Libraries were prepared by immunoSEQ multiplex PCR; TCRdb keeps only in-frame clonotypes and omits some of them. This table holds 88,000 or so clones, about four fifths found once. This CDR3 is built from 15 residues. Germline CDR1 SGDLS, CDR2 YYNGEE. V shed 5 bases and J 4 bases; nucleotides not matched to a gene: 8. This receptor was taken from a human donor in a cohort sampled during active COVID-19. The material sequenced was peripheral blood. The genes are TRBV9 and TRBJ2-3, with 9 bases that match TRBD1. In DNA, the CDR3 is TGTGCCAGCAGGCAGGGGGACAGGGATTCAGATACGCAGTATTTT. Its protein is CASRQGDRDSDTQYF.